These T cell receptor beta chains were read from a single sample in a study of OX40 agonist ivuxolimab in advanced cancers. The protocol was immunoSEQ multiplex PCR, while the TCRdb copy is restricted to in-frame clones and leaves out a portion. The sample has over 85,000 clones; 80% to 90% are singletons. Sample: CD4+ or CD8+ T cells sorted from blood, taken in a trial of the OX40 agonist ivuxolimab. These receptors were collected from an adult with an advanced solid tumor such as melanoma, head and neck, liver or kidney cancer. The CDR3 runs from the conserved cysteine through the conserved F or W. A D gene is named only where the DNA matches it firmly. Clone size is shown for a subset of rows, as once, few, many or a class of expanded clone.

clone size	D gene	V gene	J gene	CDR3 DNA	CDR3 protein
-	-	TRBV27	TRBJ2-2	TGTGCCAGCAGTTTAAAGGCCGGGACCTCCTCCGGGGAGCTGTTTTTT	CASSLKAGTSSGELFF
-	TRBD1	TRBV18	TRBJ1-4	TGTGCCAGCTCACCAGGGACAGGGGGCCTGACTAATGAAAAACTGTTTTTT	CASSPGTGGLTNEKLFF
-	TRBD1	TRBV6-5	TRBJ2-2	TGTGCCAGCAGCCGGGACAGGGCCTTCACCGGGGAGCTGTTTTTT	CASSRDRAFTGELFF
-	-	TRBV18	TRBJ2-7	TGTGCTGGCTCTCCAGGGGTTAGCTCCTACGAGCAGTACTTC	CAGSPGVSSYEQYF
-	-	TRBV5-1	TRBJ2-1	TGCGCCAGCAGCTTGGCTGGAAATGAGCAGTTCTTC	CASSLAGNEQFF
-	-	TRBV15	TRBJ2-2	TGTGCCACCAGCCCAGTTAGGGGAATGAACACCGGGGAGCTGTTTTTT	CATSPVRGMNTGELFF
-	TRBD1	TRBV28	TRBJ1-2	TGTGCCAGCAGTTCCGGGACAGTCTATGGCTACACCTTC	CASSSGTVYGYTF
-	-	TRBV7-2	TRBJ1-4	TGTGCCAGCAGCTTAAGGCCAGCCGCAACTAATGAAAAACTGTTTTTT	CASSLRPAATNEKLFF
-	-	TRBV5-6	TRBJ1-5	TGTGCCAGCAGTCCGGCGGGTAGGGATCAGCCCCAGCATTTT	CASSPAGRDQPQHF
-	-	TRBV19	TRBJ2-3	TGTGCCACATCGGAATGGGGGGGCACAAGCACAGATACGCAGTATTTT	CATSEWGGTSTDTQYF
-	-	TRBV4-3	TRBJ2-5	TGCGCCAGCAGCCAAGACACAATCGGAGGGATGGAGACCCAGTACTTC	CASSQDTIGGMETQYF
-	TRBD2	TRBV11-2	TRBJ2-5	TGTGCCAGCAGCTATGGCGGGGGGGCCAAAGAGACCCAGTACTTC	CASSYGGGAKETQYF
-	-	TRBV2	TRBJ2-7	TGTGCCAGCAGTCTCGACAGGCCCCCACTCCCGTACTTC	CASSLDRPPLPYF
once	-	TRBV5-1	TRBJ1-2	TGCGCCAGCAGTCGTGACAGTAACTATGGCTACACCTTC	CASSRDSNYGYTF
-	-	TRBV19	TRBJ2-1	TGTGCCAGTAGTGCCCGGACCCTATACATTTACAATGAGCAGTTCTTC	CASSARTLYIYNEQFF
-	TRBD1	TRBV19	TRBJ1-5	TGTGCCAGTAGTATGGGACGGGACAGGGGAAATCAGCCCCAGCATTTT	CASSMGRDRGNQPQHF
-	-	TRBV2	TRBJ1-6	TGTGCCAGCAGTGGACAGGCCCCTCTTAATTCACCCCTCCACTTT	CASSGQAPLNSPLHF
-	-	TRBV28	TRBJ1-4	TGTGCCAGCATCCGGAGGACAACAACTAATGAAAAACTGTTTTTT	CASIRRTTTNEKLFF
-	-	TRBV11-1	TRBJ2-5	TGTGCCAGCAGCTTCAGCTCCGGAATTGAAGGAGAGACCCAGTACTTC	CASSFSSGIEGETQYF
few	TRBD1	TRBV7-3	TRBJ2-2	TGTGCCAGCAGCTTTGGTCCGGGACAGGTGACCGGGGAGCTGTTTTTT	CASSFGPGQVTGELFF
-	-	TRBV19	TRBJ2-2	TGTGCCAGTAGGGGCAGGGTTAACACCGGGGAGCTGTTTTTT	CASRGRVNTGELFF
few	-	TRBV7-2	TRBJ2-1	TGTGCCAGCAGCCTGAGCTCCTACAATGAGCAGTTCTTC	CASSLSSYNEQFF
-	TRBD1	TRBV5-4	TRBJ1-6	TGTGCCAGCAGCTTGGCATCCCCCGGGACAGGGAGGTCACCCCTCCACTTT	CASSLASPGTGRSPLHF
few	TRBD1	TRBV19	TRBJ1-5	TGTGCCAGTAGTATTCATCAGGGGGCAGGTCAGCCCCAGCATTTT	CASSIHQGAGQPQHF
-	-	TRBV6-4	TRBJ2-5	TGTGCCAGCAGTGACCCCTGCAGGGTCGGGGAGACCCAGTACTTC	CASSDPCRVGETQYF
-	-	TRBV27	TRBJ2-2	TGTGCCAGCAGTTTATGGACCCCGGGAGCCGGGGAGCTGTTTTTT	CASSLWTPGAGELFF
-	TRBD2	TRBV28	TRBJ2-7	TGTGCCAGTGGACTAGCGGGGACCTCCTACGAGCAGTACTTC	CASGLAGTSYEQYF
-	-	TRBV29-1	TRBJ2-7	TGCAGCGCTGCAATACTAGAAAGTAGCGAGCAGTACTTC	CSAAILESSEQYF
-	-	TRBV7-2	TRBJ1-2	TGTGCCAGCAGCTTAAACAGGGATGGGTATGGCTACACCTTC	CASSLNRDGYGYTF
-	-	TRBV7-8	TRBJ2-3	TGTGCCAGCAGCTTAGTGGGGTGGGATACGCAGTATTTT	CASSLVGWDTQYF
-	-	TRBV5-6	TRBJ2-2	TGTGCCAGCAGCCGACCCACCTGGAACACCGGGGAGCTGTTTTTT	CASSRPTWNTGELFF
-	TRBD1	TRBV7-3	TRBJ1-6	TGTGCCAGCAGGCAAACCGGGACAGGGAGTTCACCCCTCCACTTT	CASRQTGTGSSPLHF
few	-	TRBV11-2	TRBJ1-6	TGTGCCAGCAGCCCCTACCCGGGGAGTCATTCACCCCTCCACTTT	CASSPYPGSHSPLHF
few	-	TRBV28	TRBJ2-7	TGTGCCAGTAACCTTGCGGGCCCCACTACGGAGCAGTACTTC	CASNLAGPTTEQYF
-	TRBD1	TRBV5-1	TRBJ1-5	TGCGCCACGGGTGGCAGGGGGGGTCTGAGCAATCAGCCCCAGCATTTT	CATGGRGGLSNQPQHF
-	-	TRBV6-5	TRBJ2-2	TGTGCCAGCAGGTCGAATATTCCGAACACCGGGGAGCTGTTTTTT	CASRSNIPNTGELFF
-	-	TRBV11-2	TRBJ1-6	TGTGCCAGCAGTAGCCCTCCAGCCTCGGGTTCACCCCTCCACTTT	CASSSPPASGSPLHF
-	TRBD1	TRBV19	TRBJ2-7	TGTGCCAGTAGTTCGGGACAGGGGGGATACGAGCAGTACTTC	CASSSGQGGYEQYF
-	TRBD1	TRBV28	TRBJ1-6	TGTGCCAGCAGTTCGCGACAGGGCTATAATTCACCCCTCCACTTT	CASSSRQGYNSPLHF
-	-	TRBV5-1	TRBJ2-3	TGCGCCAGCAGCTTGCGGTGGGGGGCTAGTGATACGCAGTATTTT	CASSLRWGASDTQYF
-	-	TRBV30	TRBJ1-3	TGTGCCTGGAGTGGACGGACTAGGAGCAGTGGAAACACCATATATTTT	CAWSGRTRSSGNTIYF
few	-	TRBV7-9	TRBJ1-2	TGTGCCAGCAGCTTAGAGGGCAGGGCGTATGGCTACACCTTC	CASSLEGRAYGYTF
-	-	TRBV18	TRBJ1-2	TGTGCCAGCTCACGGCCCAGAACGGGTGTAGAGTGGGGCTACACCTTC	CASSRPRTGVEWGYTF
-	-	TRBV2	TRBJ1-5	TGTGCCAGCAGTCCAGGGTTACAGCCCCAGCATTTT	CASSPGLQPQHF
-	-	TRBV18	TRBJ2-7	TGTGCCAGCTCACCCCAGGACAGTGGAGACGAGCAGTACTTC	CASSPQDSGDEQYF
-	-	TRBV11-2	TRBJ1-1	TGTGCCAGCAGCTTAGGGTTGGGGGAAACTGAAGCTTTCTTT	CASSLGLGETEAFF